The T cell receptor beta chain under discussion was sequenced for a study of shared clonotypes between healthy human individuals. Study findings and constraints: Specimens sampled were limited to blood, with tissue repertoires likely differing.

In the case of this clone: Its antigen is currently unknown. A much larger clone lies one base from this, so it may be a read error. At the DNA level, this CDR3 is encoded by other sequences in the same sample as well.

In the naive CD8 group, cells lacked CD45RO and were positively selected for CCR7, so terminally differentiated effector memory CD45RA+ cells were left out. There were only Caucasian adults among the donors, and all lived in Nashville, Tennessee. Assay execution proceeded at the deep level. Using immunoSEQ multiplex PCR, the repertoire was profiled, and TCRdb retains in-frame clones only, with some absent. Here the sample spans around 560,000 clones, roughly 95% being singletons. Germline loops: CDR1 SEHNR, CDR2 FQNEAQ (reference sequence). The CDR3 runs 11 residues. The ends were cut back, 4 bases at V and 3 bases at J, with 4 bases in the middle.

The sequence came from a woman in her 30s in good health. The sample taken for sequencing was naive CD8+ T cells sorted from blood. The chain joins TRBV7-9 to TRBJ2-7; no reliable D call. DNA of the CDR3: TGTGCCAGCAGCTCGTTCTACGAGCAGTACTTC. Translated: CASSSFYEQYF.